What follows are 18 T cell receptor beta chains derived from one specimen sequenced in a study of blood T cell repertoires in COVID-19. Data came from immunoSEQ multiplex PCR; TCRdb stores just in-frame clones and leaves some out. The sample records some 160,000 clones, about 80% being singletons. The sample was peripheral blood. The receptor set was obtained from a man between 65 and 79 years old who had recovered from COVID-19.

This clone was seen a few times. The chain uses TRBV2 and TRBJ1-6; D perhaps matches TRBD1 (6 bases). Germline V gene data show CDR1 as SNHLY and CDR2 as FYNNEI. V was trimmed by 6 bases and J by 7 bases, leaving 7 bases between them. This CDR3 contains 12 residues. This chain's CDR3 is CASRQGNSPLHF. In DNA, the CDR3 is TGTGCCAGCAGACAGGGAAATTCACCCCTCCACTTT.

The chain recombines TRBV20-1 with TRBJ1-4; TRBD1 matches 8 bases. V shed 3 bases, J shed 5 bases, and the junction held 2 bases outside the gene matches. CDR1 DFQATT and CDR2 SNEGSKA come from the germline V gene (reference sequence). The CDR3 has 13 residues. CDR3 coding DNA: TGCAGTGCTAGTGCAGGGGGCAATGAAAAACTGTTTTTT. Translation gives CSASAGGNEKLFF.

This chain connects TRBV18 to TRBJ2-5; 12 nucleotides line up with TRBD1. The V gene's germline CDR1 is KGHSH and CDR2 LQKENI. There are 15 residues in the CDR3. Trimming at V came to 3 bases and at J to 4 bases, leaving 3 bases not matched to a gene. For the CDR3, the DNA is TGTGCCAGCTCACCGGGACAGGGGGCAGCAGAGACCCAGTACTTC. The encoded protein is CASSPGQGAAETQYF.

This clone was observed a single time. The chain employs TRBV28 and TRBJ1-3; no reliable D call. Germline loops: CDR1 MDHEN, CDR2 SYDVKM. The CDR3 has 17 residues. V lost 4 bases, J lost 2 bases, and 18 bases lay in between. The CDR3 coding sequence is TGTGCCAGCAGTTCCCCATACGACATGGTTCCTGGAAACACCATATATTTT. Translating gives CASSSPYDMVPGNTIYF.

The rearrangement links TRBV7-9 to TRBJ2-5; 8 bases align to TRBD2. V lost 0 bases, J lost 5 bases, and 11 bases stayed unmatched. CDR1 is SEHNR and CDR2 is FQNEAQ in the germline V gene (reference sequence). This CDR3 spans 17 amino acids. The CDR3 DNA reads TGTGCCAGCAGCTTAGCGAGGCGAGCGGGAGTAGGGGAGACCCAGTACTTC. Its translation is CASSLARRAGVGETQYF. The full variable domain, its missing parts supplied by reference TRBV7-9 and TRBJ2-5, is DTGVSQNPRHKITKRGQNVTFRCDPISEHNRLYWYRQTLGQGPEFLTYFQNEAQLEKSRLLSDRFSAERPKGSFSTLEIQRTEQGDSAMYLCASSLARRAGVGETQYFGPGTRLLVL.

The count of this clone is one. The rearrangement links TRBV2 to TRBJ2-5, with D unclear. Germline-derived CDR1 and CDR2 are SNHLY and FYNNEI. There are 12 residues in the CDR3. The V end lost 8 bases, the J end lost 3 bases, and 10 bases lay between the germline ends. The CDR3 loop is CASETLKETQYF. Written as DNA, the CDR3 is TGTGCCAGCGAGACTCTCAAAGAGACCCAGTACTTC.

The chain links TRBV28 to TRBJ2-1; the match to TRBD1 covers 8 bases. This CDR3 contains 14 residues. V dropped 2 bases and J dropped 6; count of bases not matched to a gene: 3. CDR1 is MDHEN and CDR2 is SYDVKM in the germline V gene. The CDR3 DNA is TGTGCCAGCAGTTTACCCGACAGGGGCAATGAGCAGTTCTTC. Its protein product is CASSLPDRGNEQFF. Filled out from reference TRBV28 and TRBJ2-1, the complete variable domain reads DVKVTQSSRYLVKRTGEKVFLECVQDMDHENMFWYRQDPGLGLRLIYFSYDVKMKEKGDIPEGYSVSREKKERFSLILESASTNQTSMYLCASSLPDRGNEQFFGPGTRLTVL.

The rearrangement uses TRBV10-2 and TRBJ2-7, with a possible D match to TRBD1 (5 bases). Trimming removed 4 bases from V and 0 bases from J, with 7 bases in between. Looked up from germline, CDR1 is WSHSY and CDR2 is SAAADI. The CDR3 runs to 13 residues. The CDR3 DNA sequence: TGCGCCAGCAGTGTAGACAGCTCCTACGAGCAGTACTTC. Translating gives CASSVDSSYEQYF.

The chain is built from TRBV2 and TRBJ1-6; weak D call: TRBD1 (6 bases). Trimming removed 2 bases at V and 9 bases at J, with 14 bases between. Germline V gene data show CDR1 as SNHLY and CDR2 as FYNNEI. This CDR3 contains 15 residues. The CDR3 here is CASSESGAGRSPLHF. CDR3 sequence (DNA): TGTGCCAGCAGTGAATCAGGGGCAGGACGTTCACCCCTCCACTTT.

The CDR3 DNA reads as TGTGCCAGCAGCTTGTCCACAGGGATCTACGAGCAGTACTTC. Translation: CASSLSTGIYEQYF. The chain has TRBV5-4 and TRBJ2-7, with D perhaps TRBD1 (6 bases). The germline V and J ends were trimmed by 1 base and 3 bases, with 11 bases remaining between them. The germline V gene has CDR1 SGHNT and CDR2 YYREEE (reference sequence). The CDR3 is 14 amino acids.

The J gene is TRBJ2-7, the V gene TRBV7-8; a weak D match, TRBD1 (7 bases). V lost 5 bases and J 0 bases, leaving 14 bases between the germline ends. The length of the CDR3 is 15 residues. From germline, CDR1 is SGHVS and CDR2 FQNEAQ. The CDR3 reads CASSRGGTVSYEQYF. CDR3 coding DNA: TGTGCCAGCAGCCGAGGCGGGACAGTCTCCTACGAGCAGTACTTC.

This chain joins TRBV11-1 and TRBJ2-1; D is ambiguous. The CDR3 is made up of 16 amino acids. Trimming took 3 bases from V and 8 from J, leaving 20 bases between them. Germline loops: CDR1 SGHAT, CDR2 FQDESV (reference sequence). The DNA for the CDR3 is TGTGCCAGCAGCTTGCGCTACTCTTATGGAGTCCATGAGCAGTTCTTC. Its translation is CASSLRYSYGVHEQFF.

The chain employs TRBV7-2 and TRBJ2-2; the match to TRBD1 covers 8 bases. The CDR3 length is 15 residues. Per the germline V gene, CDR1 is SGHTA and CDR2 is FQGNSA. V was clipped by 5 bases and J by 4 bases; unmatched bases: 6. Here the CDR3 DNA reads TGTGCCAGCAGCCAAAGGACAGGGATCACCGGGGAGCTGTTTTTT. Translation gives CASSQRTGITGELFF. Supplemented by reference TRBV7-2 and TRBJ2-2, the full variable domain reads GAGVSQSPSNKVTEKGKDVELRCDPISGHTALYWYRQSLGQGLEFLIYFQGNSAPDKSGLPSDRFSAERTGGSVSTLTIQRTQQEDSAVYLCASSQRTGITGELFFGEGSRLTVL.

The V call is TRBV6-6, the J call TRBJ2-2; tentatively, D is TRBD1 (7 bases). This CDR3 contains 16 residues. Trimming pared 6 bases from V and 2 bases from J, leaving 16 bases between. CDR1 MNHNY and CDR2 SVGAGI come from the germline V gene (reference sequence). CDR3 DNA: TGTGCCAGCAGCCCACAGGGGAGGTCAAACACCGGGGAGCTGTTTTTT. Protein sequence: CASSPQGRSNTGELFF.

In this sample, this clone turned up a few times. The chain employs TRBV3-1 (or the pseudogene TRBV3-2) and TRBJ2-6; 7 nucleotides match TRBD2. Losses at the gene ends were 6 bases for V and 0 bases for J; bases not matched to a gene: 8. The CDR3 consists of 17 residues. CDR1 and CDR2 (germline): LGHDT, YNNKEL (reference sequence). In DNA form, the CDR3 reads TGTGCCAGCAGTTTGACTAGCACTCGCTCTGGGGCCAACGTCCTGACTTTC. Translation: CASSLTSTRSGANVLTF.

The chain carries TRBV5-1 and TRBJ2-5; 10 bases are a match to TRBD1. The CDR3 is 15 amino acids. The J segment lost 4 bases and the V segment lost 4 bases, leaving 7 bases of the junction unmatched. Germline lookup yields CDR1 SGHRS and CDR2 YFSETQ. The CDR3 is CASSLGDRGGETQYF. The CDR3, as DNA: TGCGCCAGCAGCCTAGGGGACAGGGGAGGAGAGACCCAGTACTTC.

V is TRBV7-9 and J is TRBJ2-3; TRBD2 agrees at 7 bases. The CDR3 is made up of 13 amino acids. CDR1 is SEHNR, CDR2 FQNEAQ, per germline (reference sequence). Trimming cost V 6 bases and J 6 bases; bases outside gene matches: 6. The CDR3 sequence is CASRQTSSDTQYF. The CDR3 DNA sequence: TGTGCCAGCAGGCAGACTAGCTCGGATACGCAGTATTTT.

As concerns this clone: In the same sample, other DNA sequences code for this CDR3. The chain combines TRBV6-6 with TRBJ1-1; no firm D call. From germline, CDR1 is MNHNY and CDR2 SVGAGI (reference sequence). With 2 bases removed from V and 1 base from J, the gap between germline ends came to 8 bases. The CDR3 has 14 amino acids. The CDR3 DNA is TGTGCCAGCAGTTACGCCGAAGCGAACACTGAAGCTTTCTTT. Translating it yields CASSYAEANTEAFF.